The source of this TCR beta chain is a study of shared clonotypes between healthy human individuals. Study results and limitations: Some clonotypes were shared by all four sorted-subset donors, while others were not shared. The non-shared ones had lower generation probabilities than the shared ones. Richness estimates generally favored naive over memory subsets. It was only blood that was sampled, and tissue repertoires likely differ.

This clone was recorded only once. Its target is not known. In the authors' methods: Junction-only sequences produced by ImmunoSEQ had no quality scores, so filtering differed. Sequencing was performed with immunoSEQ multiplex PCR; in TCRdb, only in-frame clones are kept and a portion is missing. D and trimming were read from the DNA, whereas the V and J calls and clone size are those reported in that table. The table lists about 110,000 clones, roughly two thirds of them singletons, with approximately 25% in the top ten. The germline gives CDR1 SQVTM, CDR2 ANQGSEA. Trimming took off 7 bases at V and 4 bases at J, with 28 bases between the two ends. CDR3 size: 17 residues.

The sequenced sample consisted of memory CD8+ T cells sorted from blood. Subset meaning: CD45RO+ cells pooled with CCR7-negative TemRA cells. The sequence was collected from a woman between 25 and 40 years old in good health. The chain couples TRBV29-1 to TRBJ1-1; D perhaps matches TRBD1 (6 bases). In DNA form, the CDR3 reads TGCAGCGCCAAACCCCTCGAGGGATTACAAGGGGGCACTGAAGCTTTCTTT. Protein: CSAKPLEGLQGGTEAFF.